These T cell receptor beta chains were read from a single sample in a study of T-cell reconstitution after alpha-beta-depleted transplantation in children. TCRdb re-derived calls from the PCR reads in MiXCR, one entry per CDR3 protein. The sample carries approximately 500,000 distinct CDR3 sequences, about 10% recorded once. The material sequenced was PBMCs, taken before TCRalphabeta/CD19-depleted stem cell transplant. These receptors all come from a child under 10 years old with inherited bone marrow failure, due to receive a stem cell transplant. CDR3s include the opening cysteine and the closing phenylalanine or tryptophan. The D gene is left open where the match is weak. Rows give clone size only sometimes, using once, few, many, or a class for an expanded clone.

TRBD1	TRBV19	16	many	TRBJ1-1	TGTGCCAGTAGTATAGACCCACTTGGACAGGGGGCTGAAGCTTTCTTT	CASSIDPLGQGAEAFF
TRBD1	TRBV19	13	.	TRBJ2-7	TGTGCCACCAGACAGGGGGCTTTAAACGAGCAGTACTTC	CATRQGALNEQYF
.	TRBV7-2	16	many	TRBJ2-3	TGTGCCAGCAGCTTCCTTTCGGGCCTTTTGCAGGATACGCAGTATTTT	CASSFLSGLLQDTQYF
TRBD1	TRBV2	14	.	TRBJ2-5	TGTGCCAGCAGCCGGGACAGGGTGGCGGGGACCCAGTACTTC	CASSRDRVAGTQYF
.	TRBV11-2	13	many	TRBJ2-1	TGTGCCAGCAGCTTAGTTTTTGGGAATGAGCAGTTCTTC	CASSLVFGNEQFF
TRBD2	TRBV10-3	15	many	TRBJ2-1	TGTGCCATCAGTGAGGGGACTAGGGCCTACAATGAGCAGTTCTTC	CAISEGTRAYNEQFF
TRBD1	TRBV7-9	15	many	TRBJ2-2	TGTGCCAGCAGCATACTGACAGGGATGCCCGGGGAGCTGTTTTTT	CASSILTGMPGELFF
.	TRBV29-1	13	many	TRBJ2-5	TGCAGCGCAAGGGACGGCTGGGAGGAGACCCAGTACTTC	CSARDGWEETQYF
.	TRBV9	12	many	TRBJ1-2	TGTGCCAGCGAAGGGGCCAACTATGGCTACACCTTC	CASEGANYGYTF
.	TRBV12-3/TRBV12-4	14	many	TRBJ1-6	TGTGCCAGCAGTTATGGGGGCCTCGGGTCACCCCTCCACTTT	CASSYGGLGSPLHF
.	TRBV30	15	.	TRBJ1-5	TGTGCCTGGGGGGGGGAGGGAAGAGGCAATCAGCCCCAGCATTTT	CAWGGEGRGNQPQHF
TRBD2	TRBV20-1	13	many	TRBJ2-7	TGCAGTGTTATAGCGGGAGCCTTCTACGAGCAGTACTTC	CSVIAGAFYEQYF
.	TRBV20-1	12	many	TRBJ1-5	TGCAGTGCTAAGGCAGGGAATCAGCCCCAGCATTTT	CSAKAGNQPQHF
.	TRBV6-2/TRBV6-3	11	.	TRBJ2-5	TGTGCCAGCAGTTACGGGTTGACCCAGTACTTC	CASSYGLTQYF
TRBD1	TRBV29-1	12	many	TRBJ2-7	TGCAGCGTAGGGGACAGCTCCTACGAGCAGTACTTC	CSVGDSSYEQYF
TRBD2	TRBV6-4	14	many	TRBJ2-3	TGTGCCAGCAGTGGCGCGGGAGGGCCAGATACGCAGTATTTT	CASSGAGGPDTQYF
.	TRBV7-8	12	many	TRBJ1-1	TGTGCCAGCAGTGACCAGTGGACTGAAGCTTTCTTT	CASSDQWTEAFF
.	TRBV10-3	15	many	TRBJ2-2	TGTGCCACCCTGGGGACACCGTCGAACACCGGGGAGCTGTTTTTT	CATLGTPSNTGELFF
TRBD1	TRBV7-2	14	many	TRBJ1-6	TGTGCCAGCAGCTTTAGCCTACAGGGGAACCCCCTCCACTTT	CASSFSLQGNPLHF
TRBD2	TRBV20-1	12	many	TRBJ2-3	TGCAGTGCTATCCTAGCGGGATATACGCAGTATTTT	CSAILAGYTQYF
TRBD1	TRBV29-1	12	.	TRBJ2-7	TGCAGCGCGGGGACAGGGGCCGGGGAGCAGTACTTC	CSAGTGAGEQYF
.	TRBV4-3	15	few	TRBJ2-2	TGCGCCAGCAGCCAAGCTTGGTTGGGGTCCGGGGAGCTGTTTTTT	CASSQAWLGSGELFF